This is a list of T cell receptor beta chains from one sample in a study. TCRdb reprocessed the 5' RACE reads with MiXCR, giving one entry per CDR3 protein. Seen here are 60,000 to 65,000 distinct CDR3 sequences, about 20% observed once, and the top ten hold about 3%. The sample consisted of memory CD4+ T cells sorted from a lymph node. The receptors stem from a female donor with breast cancer. Each CDR3 is given without its conserved first and last residue.

>TRBJ2-1|TRBV20-1
SAPNYNEQF
>TRBJ1-1|TRBV7-2
ASSLDRDHTEAF
>TRBJ1-2|TRBV6-5
ASSAGVYGSGYT
>TRBJ2-3|TRBV20-1
LAVDRDTQY
>TRBJ1-2|TRBV9
ASSANSGAHYGCT
>TRBJ1-2|TRBV5-1
AGSFRDYGYT
>TRBJ2-2|TRBV29-1
SVKPQGAGGELF
>TRBJ2-5|TRBV29-1
SVNRVREAQY
>TRBJ2-3|TRBV7-8
ASSLRQGVGTDTQY
>TRBJ1-2|TRBV7-9
ASSFGREEGYT
>TRBJ1-1|TRBV6-4
ASRKDSWNTEAF
>TRBJ1-2|TRBV7-3
ASNRTSDGGYT
>TRBJ1-1|TRBV19
ASSTRVNTEAF
>TRBJ2-3|TRBV5-1
ASREGPSTGTQN
>TRBJ2-7|TRBV7-9
ASSDTSGVQY